This entry features one TCR beta chain sequence. Its specificity is unknown. Treatment given: some 20 received Ad26.COV2.S at low or high dose, single or two shots; five or six received placebo; per-sample allocation not given. The investigators took samples on day 63 after the first vaccine or placebo injection. Wuhan-strain SARS-CoV-2 spike was expressed by the Ad26 vector that made up the vaccine. The sample belongs to a study of Ad26.COV2.S vaccination and SARS-CoV-2 variants. Study overall: COV1001, an Ad26.COV2.S trial, supplied this vaccine-arm donor. Donor got 5x10^10 or 1x10^11 viral particles of Ad26.COV2.S.

The V and J ends lost 6 bases and 1 base, in that order; junction bases with no gene match: 8. Germline CDR1 and CDR2: MGHDK and SYGVNS. The CDR3 loop spans 16 amino acids. General study findings and limits: Placebo recipients trailed vaccine recipients in spike-specific TCR breadth.

The protocol was immunoSEQ multiplex PCR, while the TCRdb copy is restricted to in-frame clones and leaves out a portion. The sample has some 250,000 clones, roughly 90% seen once. This sequence originates from a person aged 18-65 years who received the Ad26.COV2.S COVID-19 vaccine or a placebo. The rearrangement uses TRBV25-1 and TRBJ1-5, with TRBD1 matching 8 bases. This material consisted of peripheral blood, taken in a trial of Ad26.COV2.S vaccine versus placebo. The CDR3 DNA reads TGTGCCAGCAGCGGTGACAGGGGTGAGAGCAATCAGCCCCAGCATTTT. This gives the protein CASSGDRGESNQPQHF.